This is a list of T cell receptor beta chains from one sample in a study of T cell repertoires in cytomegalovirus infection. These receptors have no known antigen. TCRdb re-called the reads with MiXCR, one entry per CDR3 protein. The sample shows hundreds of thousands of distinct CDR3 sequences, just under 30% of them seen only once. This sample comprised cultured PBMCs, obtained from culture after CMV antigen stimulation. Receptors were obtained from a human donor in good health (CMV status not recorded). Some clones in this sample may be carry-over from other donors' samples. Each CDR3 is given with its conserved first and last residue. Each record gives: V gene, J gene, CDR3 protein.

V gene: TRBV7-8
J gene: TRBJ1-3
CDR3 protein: CASSTHAGSGNTIYF

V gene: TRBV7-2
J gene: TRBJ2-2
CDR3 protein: CASSFRGPTGTGELFF

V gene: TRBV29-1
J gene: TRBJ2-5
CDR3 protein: CSVGGGTVEAQYF

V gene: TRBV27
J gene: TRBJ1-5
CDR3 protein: CASSSGRPGAGNQPQHF

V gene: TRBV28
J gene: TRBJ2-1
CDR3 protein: CASSPFRGSVNEQFF

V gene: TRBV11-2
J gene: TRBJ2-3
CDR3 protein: CASSPGTQRADTQYF

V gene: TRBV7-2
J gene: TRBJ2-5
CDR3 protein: CASSLLPAGKETQYF

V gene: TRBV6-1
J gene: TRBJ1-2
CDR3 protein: CASMVQGMGGYTF

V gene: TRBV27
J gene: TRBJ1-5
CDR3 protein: CASSLDREGGQPQHF

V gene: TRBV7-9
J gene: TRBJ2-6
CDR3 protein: CAIWGHGSGANVLTF

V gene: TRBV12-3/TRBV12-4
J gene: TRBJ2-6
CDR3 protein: CASSLQGGANVLTF

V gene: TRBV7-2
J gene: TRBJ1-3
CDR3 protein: CASSTRQGLSSGNTIYF

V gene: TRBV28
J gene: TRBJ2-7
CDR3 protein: CASSLKQGGRGRIYEQYF

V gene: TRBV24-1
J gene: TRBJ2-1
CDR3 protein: CATSGITSEPLDEQFF

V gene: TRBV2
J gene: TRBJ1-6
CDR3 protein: CASSELGVRNNSPLHF

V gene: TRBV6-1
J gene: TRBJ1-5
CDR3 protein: CASSERHDSRYGNQPQHF